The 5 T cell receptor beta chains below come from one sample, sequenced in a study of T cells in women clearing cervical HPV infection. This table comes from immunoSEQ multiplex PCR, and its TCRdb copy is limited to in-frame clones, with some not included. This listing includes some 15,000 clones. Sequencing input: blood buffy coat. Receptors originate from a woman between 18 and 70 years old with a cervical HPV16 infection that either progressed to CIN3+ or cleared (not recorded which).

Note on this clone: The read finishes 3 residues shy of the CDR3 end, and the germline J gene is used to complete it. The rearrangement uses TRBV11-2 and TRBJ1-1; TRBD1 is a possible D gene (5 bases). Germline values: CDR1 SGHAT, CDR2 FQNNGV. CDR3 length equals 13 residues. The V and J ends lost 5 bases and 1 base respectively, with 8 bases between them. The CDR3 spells CASSPTGNTEAFF. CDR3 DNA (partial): TGTGCCAGCAGCCCAACAGGGAACACTGAA.

The covered CDR3 bases are TGTGCCAGCAGTGGGGACAGGGGGTCGACTAATGAAAAA. Translating it yields CASSGDRGSTNEK. The complete CDR3 protein is CASSGDRGSTNEKLFF. This chain uses TRBV28 with TRBJ1-4; 11 bases align to TRBD1. The read falls 3 residues short of the CDR3 end, and the missing part is taken from the germline J gene. Germline CDR1 MDHEN, CDR2 SYDVKM. This CDR3 comprises 16 residues. Losses at the gene ends were 5 bases for V and 2 bases for J; bases not matched to a gene: 4.

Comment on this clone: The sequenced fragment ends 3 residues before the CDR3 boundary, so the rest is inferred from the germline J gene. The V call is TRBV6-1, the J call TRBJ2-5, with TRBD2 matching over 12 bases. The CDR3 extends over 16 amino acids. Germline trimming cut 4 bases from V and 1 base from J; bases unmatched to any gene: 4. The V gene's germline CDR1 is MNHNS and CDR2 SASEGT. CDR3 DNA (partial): TGTGCCAGCAGTGTTAGACTAGCGGGGGTCCAAGAGACC. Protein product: CASSVRLAGVQET. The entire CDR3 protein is CASSVRLAGVQETQYF.

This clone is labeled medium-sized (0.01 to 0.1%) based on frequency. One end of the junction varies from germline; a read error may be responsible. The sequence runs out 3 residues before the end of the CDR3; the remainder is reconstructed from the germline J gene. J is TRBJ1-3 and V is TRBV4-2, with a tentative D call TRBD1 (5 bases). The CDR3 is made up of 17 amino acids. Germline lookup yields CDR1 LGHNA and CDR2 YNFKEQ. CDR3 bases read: TGCGCCAGCAGCCAAGATCTGGACACCCGCTCTGGAAACACC. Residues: CASSQDLDTRSGNT. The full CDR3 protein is CASSQDLDTRSGNTIYF.

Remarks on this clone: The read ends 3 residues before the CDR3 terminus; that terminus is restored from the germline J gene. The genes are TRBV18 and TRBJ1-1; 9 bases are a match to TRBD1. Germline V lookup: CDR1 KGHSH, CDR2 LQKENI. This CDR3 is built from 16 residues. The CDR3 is CASSPSQGTGIYEAFF. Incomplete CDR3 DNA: TGTGCCAGCTCACCATCTCAAGGGACAGGGATATACGAG.